The TCR beta chain under discussion was sequenced for a study of T cell changes during pregnancy in multiple sclerosis. V shed 5 bases, J shed 6 bases, and the junction held 5 bases outside the gene matches. The CDR3 length is 15 residues. Germline V gives CDR1 MNHEY, CDR2 SVGAGI. Method: immunoSEQ multiplex PCR; TCRdb's copy keeps in-frame clones and lacks some. The sample comprises tens of thousands of clones, 94% of which are singletons, and about 1% rests with the top ten. The source is a female donor in good health, enrolled as a control in a pregnancy study. Sequences were derived from peripheral blood, sampled in the second trimester of pregnancy. This chain links TRBV6-5 with TRBJ2-1, with 12 positions matching TRBD2. CDR3 DNA sequence: TGTGCCAGCAGTCTGACTAGCGGGAGTGTCAATGAGCAGTTCTTC. Protein product: CASSLTSGSVNEQFF.